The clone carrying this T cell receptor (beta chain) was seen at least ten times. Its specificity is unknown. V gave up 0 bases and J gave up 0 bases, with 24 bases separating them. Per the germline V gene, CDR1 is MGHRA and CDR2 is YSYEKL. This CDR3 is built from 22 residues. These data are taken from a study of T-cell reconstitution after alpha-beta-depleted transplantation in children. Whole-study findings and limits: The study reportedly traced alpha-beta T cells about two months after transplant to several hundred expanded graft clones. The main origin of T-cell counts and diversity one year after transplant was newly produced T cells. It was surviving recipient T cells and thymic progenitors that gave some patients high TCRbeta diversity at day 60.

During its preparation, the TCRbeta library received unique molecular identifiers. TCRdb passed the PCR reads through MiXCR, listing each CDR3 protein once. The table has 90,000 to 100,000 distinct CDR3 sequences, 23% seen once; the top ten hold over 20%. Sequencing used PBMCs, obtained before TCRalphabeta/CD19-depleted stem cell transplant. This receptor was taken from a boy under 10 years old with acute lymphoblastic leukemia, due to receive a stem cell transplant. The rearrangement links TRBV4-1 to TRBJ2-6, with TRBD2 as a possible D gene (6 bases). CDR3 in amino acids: CASSQEASRRGPGVSGANVLTF. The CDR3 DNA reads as TGCGCCAGCAGCCAAGAAGCCTCACGCCGGGGACCGGGGGTCTCTGGGGCCAACGTCCTGACTTTC.